A selection of T cell receptor beta chains follows, all from one sample in a study of OX40 agonist ivuxolimab in advanced cancers. Sequencing used immunoSEQ multiplex PCR; TCRdb keeps in-frame clones, though not all of them. This sample has tens of thousands of clones; around four fifths occur once, and the top ten carry over 10%. The sample in question was CD4+ or CD8+ T cells sorted from blood, obtained in a trial of the OX40 agonist ivuxolimab. Every receptor here comes from an adult with an advanced solid tumor such as melanoma, head and neck, liver or kidney cancer. CDR3s include the opening cysteine and the closing phenylalanine or tryptophan. The D gene is left open where the match is weak. Clone size is given for some rows only: seen once, a few or many times, or a class if the clone is expanded.

D | J | size | V | DNA | CDR3
NA | TRBJ1-4 | NA | TRBV9 | TGTGCCAGCAGCCGGTTAGGGGAAGTCGGTGAAAAACTGTTTTTT | CASSRLGEVGEKLFF
NA | TRBJ2-7 | NA | TRBV19 | TGTGCCAGTAGCTCTGACAGTTCCTACGAGCAGTACTTC | CASSSDSSYEQYF
NA | TRBJ1-1 | NA | TRBV5-1 | TGCGCCAGCAGTCGCGAAGGGGCCCGGGACACTGAAGCTTTCTTT | CASSREGARDTEAFF
TRBD1 | TRBJ2-7 | once | TRBV27 | TGTGCCAGCAGTTCTACACGACAGGGCGCCGAGCAGTACTTC | CASSSTRQGAEQYF
TRBD1 | TRBJ2-2 | NA | TRBV2 | TGTGCCAGCAGTTCAAACACAGGGGGCACCGGGGAGCTGTTTTTT | CASSSNTGGTGELFF
TRBD1 | TRBJ1-3 | NA | TRBV5-1 | TGCGCCAGCAGCACCCGGACAGGGACCGGAAACACCATATATTTT | CASSTRTGTGNTIYF
TRBD1 | TRBJ1-1 | medium-sized | TRBV2 | TGTGCCAGCAGCGGACAGGAGCTCACTGAAGCTTTCTTT | CASSGQELTEAFF
NA | TRBJ1-1 | NA | TRBV6-4 | TGTGCCAGCAGTGACTCTCCAGGTTACAGAGCTTTCTTT | CASSDSPGYRAFF
TRBD2 | TRBJ2-1 | NA | TRBV5-4 | TGTGCCAGCAGCTTGGAACTAGCGGGAGTGTACAATGAGCAGTTCTTC | CASSLELAGVYNEQFF
NA | TRBJ2-2 | NA | TRBV5-1 | TGCGCCAGCAGCCCCGGCCCCCGGGACACCGGGGAGCTGTTTTTT | CASSPGPRDTGELFF
TRBD1 | TRBJ2-3 | NA | TRBV29-1 | TGCAGCGGTACGACAGGGATAGATACGCAGTATTTT | CSGTTGIDTQYF
NA | TRBJ2-3 | NA | TRBV6-4 | TGTGCCAGCAGTGACTCGAACGGGAATACAGATACGCAGTATTTT | CASSDSNGNTDTQYF
TRBD1 | TRBJ2-5 | NA | TRBV11-3 | TGTGCCAGCAGCTTAGCCGGGACAGGGGGGCAAGAGACCCAGTACTTC | CASSLAGTGGQETQYF
NA | TRBJ2-3 | NA | TRBV18 | TGTGCCAGCTCACCCACAATTAACGGGGGCCCAGATACGCAGTATTTT | CASSPTINGGPDTQYF
NA | TRBJ1-1 | NA | TRBV19 | TGTGCCAGTAGTATAGGCGGGGCAGGCACTGAAGCTTTCTTT | CASSIGGAGTEAFF
TRBD1 | TRBJ2-1 | NA | TRBV4-1 | TGCGCCAGCAGCCAAGCCCGGACAGGGGTCAATGAGCAGTTCTTC | CASSQARTGVNEQFF
NA | TRBJ1-5 | NA | TRBV2 | TGTGCCAGCAGTGATCCCCCTAATCAGCCCCAGCATTTT | CASSDPPNQPQHF
TRBD1 | TRBJ1-2 | once | TRBV5-4 | TGTGCCAGCACCCCGGACAGGGCCAACTATGGCTACACCTTC | CASTPDRANYGYTF
NA | TRBJ1-2 | few | TRBV28 | TGTGCCAGCAGTCCATTCGTCGGGCCCTATGGCTACACCTTC | CASSPFVGPYGYTF
NA | TRBJ2-3 | few | TRBV4-1 | TGCGCCAGCAGCCAAGATTACCTCCCAGATACGCAGTATTTT | CASSQDYLPDTQYF
NA | TRBJ1-5 | few | TRBV7-9 | TGTGCCAGCAGCAAAGGGGGGTTGCCCAATCAGCCCCAGCATTTT | CASSKGGLPNQPQHF
TRBD1 | TRBJ2-7 | once | TRBV5-4 | TGTGCCAGCAGCGTTCCGGGACAGGTAGTTTACGAGCAGTACTTC | CASSVPGQVVYEQYF
NA | TRBJ2-5 | NA | TRBV11-3 | TGTGCCAGCAGCTTAGGGCGAACGTACCAAGAGACCCAGTACTTC | CASSLGRTYQETQYF
TRBD1 | TRBJ1-1 | few | TRBV30 | TGTGCCGGGGGACAGCCGAACACTGAAGCTTTCTTT | CAGGQPNTEAFF
TRBD1 | TRBJ2-7 | NA | TRBV28 | TGTGCCAGCAGTTTGGGACAGACCTACGAGCAGTACTTC | CASSLGQTYEQYF
NA | TRBJ1-2 | once | TRBV4-1 | TGCGCCAGCAGCCAAACTGGGGGGGTGGTAGGCTACACCTTC | CASSQTGGVVGYTF
NA | TRBJ1-2 | NA | TRBV10-3 | TGTGCCATCAGTGAGGGGGCAGGGGACGGCTACACCTTC | CAISEGAGDGYTF
TRBD2 | TRBJ2-3 | NA | TRBV11-3 | TGTGCCAGCAGCTTCTCCAGCGGGGGTTATGAAGATACGCAGTATTTT | CASSFSSGGYEDTQYF
TRBD1 | TRBJ2-7 | NA | TRBV5-4 | TGTGCCAGCAGCCGGCCCGGGACAGGGGGCTACGAGCAGTACTTC | CASSRPGTGGYEQYF
TRBD1 | TRBJ1-1 | NA | TRBV2 | TGTGCCAGCAGTGCGACAGGGGTTGTCACTGAAGCTTTCTTT | CASSATGVVTEAFF
TRBD1 | TRBJ2-5 | NA | TRBV6-1 | TGTGCCAGCAGTCCAAACACAGGGGGCAGGGAGACCCAGTACTTC | CASSPNTGGRETQYF
NA | TRBJ2-7 | NA | TRBV4-2 | TGTGCCAGCAGCCAAGAGCTACAGACCTACGAGCAGTACTTC | CASSQELQTYEQYF
NA | TRBJ1-2 | once | TRBV7-9 | TGTGCCAGCAGCTTAAGTCCGGGAGATGGCTACACCTTC | CASSLSPGDGYTF
TRBD1 | TRBJ2-1 | few | TRBV29-1 | TGCAGCGTTTTTGGGACAGGGGGACATTGGGAGCAGTTCTTC | CSVFGTGGHWEQFF
TRBD1 | TRBJ2-3 | NA | TRBV28 | TGTGCCAGCGGCGCCGGGACAGGGAGCACAGATACGCAGTATTTT | CASGAGTGSTDTQYF
TRBD1 | TRBJ1-4 | NA | TRBV5-3 | TGTGCCAGAAGCTGGGGACAGAGCGTTCCGTTTTTT | CARSWGQSVPFF
NA | TRBJ1-6 | NA | TRBV5-8 | TGTGCCAGCAGCCCTCGGCGGGGGAATTCACCCCTCCACTTT | CASSPRRGNSPLHF
NA | TRBJ2-3 | once | TRBV11-2 | TGTGCCAGCAGCTCTCGGACTACCACAGATACGCAGTATTTT | CASSSRTTTDTQYF
NA | TRBJ1-1 | few | TRBV2 | TGTGCCAGCAGTCCCGACGGGAACACTGAAGCTTTCTTT | CASSPDGNTEAFF
NA | TRBJ1-1 | NA | TRBV7-2 | TGTGCCAGCAGCTTAGGAATTGACACTGAAGCTTTCTTT | CASSLGIDTEAFF
NA | TRBJ2-3 | NA | TRBV4-1 | TGCGCCAGCAGCCAAGGGCGGGGAAGCTTAACAGATACGCAGTATTTT | CASSQGRGSLTDTQYF
NA | TRBJ1-1 | NA | TRBV4-2 | TGTGCCAGCAGCCAAGATATCGGACAGCAGCGTGGCACTGAAGCTTTCTTT | CASSQDIGQQRGTEAFF
NA | TRBJ2-7 | NA | TRBV29-1 | TGCAGCGTTGATTACCAACAGGGGGGAGGGCACGAGCAGTACTTC | CSVDYQQGGGHEQYF
TRBD1 | TRBJ1-5 | NA | TRBV7-9 | TGTGCCAGCAGCCTTGGACAGGTGGATAGCAATCAGCCCCAGCATTTT | CASSLGQVDSNQPQHF
TRBD1 | TRBJ2-5 | few | TRBV29-1 | TGCAGCGTTGCTGACAGGGCCCAAGAGACCCAGTACTTC | CSVADRAQETQYF
TRBD2 | TRBJ2-5 | NA | TRBV19 | TGTGCCAGTAGTATAGGGGGCGCGGGAGGGGAGACCCAGTACTTC | CASSIGGAGGETQYF
NA | TRBJ2-2 | NA | TRBV5-1 | NA | CASSLEPPASSSGTGELFF
TRBD2 | TRBJ2-5 | NA | TRBV5-5 | TGTGCCAGCAGCTTGGGCCCCAGCGGGGGGCAGGGGACCCAGTACTTC | CASSLGPSGGQGTQYF
NA | TRBJ1-5 | NA | TRBV28 | TGTGCCAGCAGTTTAAGGTTGGGCCAGAACCTCAATCAGCCCCAGCATTTT | CASSLRLGQNLNQPQHF
NA | TRBJ2-1 | NA | TRBV6-5 | TGTGCCAGCAGACGAGGGGGTTTAATCAATGAGCAGTTCTTC | CASRRGGLINEQFF
NA | TRBJ1-4 | NA | TRBV19 | TGTGCCACCGGGCGGAGCCTAGAGGAAAAACTGTTTTTT | CATGRSLEEKLFF
NA | TRBJ1-1 | once | TRBV7-9 | TGTGCCAGCAGCGGGGGGGCTGAAGCTTTCTTT | CASSGGAEAFF
NA | TRBJ2-3 | NA | TRBV5-1 | TGCGCCAGCAGCTTGGGGACTACCGGCACAGATACGCAGTATTTT | CASSLGTTGTDTQYF
TRBD2 | TRBJ2-3 | NA | TRBV10-2 | TGCGCCAGCAGTCTCAGGACTAGCGGGGGGTACACAGATACGCAGTATTTT | CASSLRTSGGYTDTQYF
TRBD1 | TRBJ2-6 | few | TRBV28 | TGTGCCAGCACCATAAGGGCAGGGGGCAGTGTCCTGACTTTC | CASTIRAGGSVLTF